One T cell receptor (beta chain) is described in this entry. Its antigen remains unidentified. The data derive from a study of tumor and adjacent non-tumor tissue in lung cancer. Points from the study as a whole: Top 100 clones took a larger repertoire share in normal lung.

The template was RNA from unsorted bulk tissue. More than 3 cm separated this lung sample from the edge of the tumor. TCRbeta libraries were built with three rounds of nested PCR, modified from ARM-PCR. TCRdb analysed the multiplex PCR reads with MiXCR anew, one entry per CDR3 protein. The table records about 67,000 distinct CDR3 sequences, around 80% of them present only once. Specimen: distant non-tumor lung tissue. The source is a man aged 60-69 years with non-small cell lung cancer.

The CDR3 is CAIRGVKGCRHEQFF. CDR3 DNA sequence: TGTGCCATCAGGGGAGTTAAGGGATGTAGGCATGAGCAGTTCTTC. The chain combines TRBV7-9 with TRBJ2-1; possibly TRBD1 for D (6 bases). Between the trimmed V and J ends, which lost 10 bases and 8 bases, there was a span of 24 bases. Germline V CDR1 and CDR2: SEHNR, FQNEAQ (reference sequence). This CDR3 spans 15 amino acids. The full variable domain, completed using reference TRBV7-9 and TRBJ2-1, is DTGVSQNPRHKITKRGQNVTFRCDPISEHNRLYWYRQTLGQGPEFLTYFQNEAQLEKSRLLSDRFSAERPKGSFSTLEIQRTEQGDSAMYLCAIRGVKGCRHEQFFGPGTRLTVL.